Shown below are 30 T cell receptor beta chains from a single sample sequenced in a study of cytomegalovirus exposure and HLA in healthy donors. It was with 60 Vbeta and 13 Jbeta primers that the PCR ran. Data came from immunoSEQ multiplex PCR; TCRdb stores just in-frame clones and leaves some out. The sample gives hundreds of thousands of clones, 70% to 80% of which show up once; roughly a sixth is in the top ten. The sample was PBMCs. The receptors originated from a man aged 40-49 years in good health and CMV-seronegative.

V usage is TRBV4-1 and J usage is TRBJ1-2; TRBD1 is a possible D gene (5 bases). V lost 0 bases and J 3 bases, leaving 17 bases between the germline ends. The CDR3 consists of 17 residues. Germline V CDR1 and CDR2: MGHRA, YSYEKL. The DNA for the CDR3 is TGCGCCAGCAGCCAAGATGTTGGGGCGACCCGTGACTATGGCTACACCTTC. Translation: CASSQDVGATRDYGYTF.

The chain couples TRBV7-3 to TRBJ2-2; a weak D match, TRBD2 (5 bases). This CDR3 spans 14 amino acids. Germline-derived CDR1 and CDR2 are SGHTA and FQGTGA. The ends were cut back, 6 bases at V and 7 bases at J, with 15 bases in the middle. The CDR3 DNA follows: TGTGCCAGCAGTCAGACCGGGGTCGGCGGGGAGCTGTTTTTT. Translating it yields CASSQTGVGGELFF.

The chain couples TRBV5-1 to TRBJ1-3, with 7 bases that match TRBD1. The V gene end was trimmed by 2 bases and the J gene end by 4 bases; junction bases not matched to a gene: 3. Germline loops: CDR1 SGHRS, CDR2 YFSETQ. The CDR3 consists of 14 residues. The CDR3 sequence: CASSFTGDGNTIYF. The CDR3 coding sequence is TGCGCCAGCAGCTTCACAGGGGACGGAAACACCATATATTTT. The whole variable domain, filled in from reference TRBV5-1 and TRBJ1-3, reads KAGVTQTPRYLIKTRGQQVTLSCSPISGHRSVSWYQQTPGQGLQFLFEYFSETQRNKGNFPGRFSGRQFSNSRSEMNVSTLELGDSALYLCASSFTGDGNTIYFGEGSWLTVV.

In regard to this clone: One end of the junction does not line up with germline, which may come from a read error. The rearrangement links TRBV7-2 to TRBJ1-6; 9 positions match TRBD1. This CDR3 is built from 15 residues. Germline loops: CDR1 SGHTA, CDR2 FQGNSA. CDR3 sequence reads: CASSSTGGYNSPPHF. CDR3 coding DNA: TGTGCCAGCAGCTCCACAGGGGGCTATAATTCACCCCCCCACTTT.

The rearrangement uses TRBV18 and TRBJ1-1; tentatively, D is TRBD1 (5 bases). V lost 3 bases and J lost 4, with 21 bases in between. This CDR3 comprises 17 residues. The germline CDR1 and CDR2 sequences are KGHSH and LQKENI. CDR3 sequence: CASSPAGKPGRGTEAFF. In DNA form, the CDR3 reads TGTGCCAGCTCACCGGCAGGGAAACCAGGGAGGGGCACTGAAGCTTTCTTT.

The rearrangement uses TRBV6-1 and TRBJ1-2; 7 nucleotides align to TRBD1. Germline-derived CDR1 and CDR2 are MNHNS and SASEGT. The CDR3 is made up of 14 amino acids. The V gene end was trimmed by 0 bases and the J gene end by 8 bases; junction bases not matched to a gene: 6. The CDR3, as DNA: TGTGCCAGCAGTGAAGCGAAGAACAGGGGCGGCTACACCTTC. It encodes CASSEAKNRGGYTF.

A single count supports this clone. This chain uses TRBV6-5 with TRBJ1-6; 7 nucleotides align to TRBD1. This CDR3 is 14 amino acids long. Germline CDR1 and CDR2: MNHEY and SVGAGI. With V trimmed by 5 bases and J by 6 bases, 4 bases remained unmatched. In nucleotides, the CDR3 is TGTGCCAGCAGTCCACAGGGGTCTAATTCACCCCTCCACTTT. This encodes CASSPQGSNSPLHF.

This chain links TRBV10-3 with TRBJ2-3, with 9 bases identical to TRBD2. The J segment lost 4 bases and the V segment lost 8 bases, leaving 10 bases of the junction unmatched. CDR3 length: 15 residues. CDR1 and CDR2 from the germline V gene are ENHRY and SYGVKD. For the CDR3, the DNA is TGTGCCATCGGGCTCGGGACTAGCCTTTCAGATACGCAGTATTTT. Translated: CAIGLGTSLSDTQYF.

This clone was detected only a few times. This chain connects TRBV15 to TRBJ1-5; TRBD1 is a possible D gene (5 bases). V was trimmed by 1 base and J by 9 bases, leaving 13 bases between them. CDR3 length equals 14 residues. Germline V CDR1 and CDR2: LNHNV, YYDKDF (reference sequence). Here the CDR3 DNA reads TGTGCCACCAGCAGAGTCACAGGTAGTCCGCCCCAGCATTTT. Translation gives CATSRVTGSPPQHF.

The CDR3 sequence: CASTPTGGSGQPQHF. For the CDR3, the DNA is TGCGCCAGCACCCCGACAGGGGGCTCTGGGCAGCCCCAGCATTTT. J is TRBJ1-5 and V is TRBV5-1, with 10 bases matching TRBD1. Unmatched junction bases numbered 10, after V lost 6 bases and J lost 7 bases. CDR1 is SGHRS, CDR2 YFSETQ, per germline. CDR3 length: 15 amino acids.

V and J are TRBV6-5 and TRBJ2-7; a weak D match, TRBD1 (6 bases). Trimming shortened V by 2 bases and J by 6 bases, and 11 bases separated the two germline ends. The length of the CDR3 is 13 residues. Germline CDR1 MNHEY, CDR2 SVGAGI. The chain's CDR3 is CASSYGGRGEQYF. CDR3 nucleotides: TGTGCCAGCAGTTACGGTGGCAGGGGCGAGCAGTACTTC.

CDR3 sequence reads: CASSLAEASDLYQPQHF. The CDR3, as DNA: TGTGCCAGCAGCTTAGCTGAGGCCTCCGACCTTTATCAGCCCCAGCATTTT. The chain recombines TRBV7-6 with TRBJ1-5; no clear D gene. V was clipped by 0 bases and J by 5 bases, with 17 bases between them. Per germline, CDR1 SGHVS and CDR2 FNYEAQ. The CDR3 length is 17 residues.

The chain uses TRBV4-1 and TRBJ1-3, with D unresolved. V was clipped by 0 bases and J by 2 bases, with 8 bases between them. Germline CDR1 and CDR2: MGHRA and YSYEKL. The CDR3 sequence is 15 residues long. The CDR3 spells CASSQDRETGNTIYF. The CDR3 DNA sequence: TGCGCCAGCAGCCAAGACCGGGAAACTGGAAACACCATATATTTT.

This clone has just one count. The J gene is TRBJ2-3, the V gene TRBV29-1, with 15 bases fitting TRBD2. The germline CDR1 and CDR2 sequences are SQVTM and ANQGSEA. The CDR3 totals 16 residues. The trim removed 6 bases at V and 0 bases at J, leaving 4 bases unmatched. The CDR3 region is CSVGGLAGGSTDTQYF. Written as DNA, the CDR3 is TGCAGCGTAGGTGGACTAGCGGGGGGGAGCACAGATACGCAGTATTTT.

This clone was recorded once. The genes are TRBV1 and TRBJ2-2; the table names TRBD1, a call not compared with the DNA. TRBV1 represents a pseudogene. The CDR3 length is 19 residues. The CDR3 is CTSSQKSRDRGANTGELFF. CDR3 DNA sequence: TGCACCAGCAGCCAAAAAAGTCGGGACAGGGGAGCGAACACCGGGGAGCTGTTTTTT.

This clone has a handful of counts. The genes are TRBV4-1 and TRBJ2-7, with 9 bases lining up with TRBD2. Germline CDR1 MGHRA, CDR2 YSYEKL. V shed 4 bases and J 0 bases; nucleotides not matched to a gene: 10. The length of the CDR3 is 17 residues. The DNA for the CDR3 is TGCGCCAGCAGCCCCGGCGGGGGGGAGGGGATCTCCTACGAGCAGTACTTC. It specifies CASSPGGGEGISYEQYF.

The chain joins TRBV13 to TRBJ2-3; 7 nucleotides line up with TRBD1. The CDR3 runs 14 residues. Germline V CDR1 and CDR2: PRHDT, FYEKMQ (reference sequence). The trim removed 5 bases at V and 6 bases at J, leaving 8 bases unmatched. CDR3: CASSLLQGSDTQYF. CDR3 bases: TGTGCCAGCAGCCTACTACAGGGGTCCGATACGCAGTATTTT.

The rearrangement joins TRBV2 to TRBJ2-1, with D perhaps TRBD2 (6 bases). The CDR3 length is 15 residues. V was clipped by 8 bases and J by 5 bases, with 19 bases between them. The germline V gene encodes CDR1 SNHLY and CDR2 FYNNEI. The CDR3 reads CASFESPRTNNEQFF. The DNA of the CDR3 is TGTGCCAGCTTCGAGTCCCCCAGGACTAACAATGAGCAGTTCTTC.

This rearrangement joins TRBV18 to TRBJ2-7; 9 bases are shared with TRBD2. The trim removed 3 bases at V and 4 bases at J, leaving 1 base unmatched. The V gene's germline CDR1 is KGHSH and CDR2 LQKENI. The CDR3 consists of 13 residues. In DNA, the CDR3 is TGTGCCAGCTCACCTACTAGCGGGTACGAGCAGTACTTC. As protein: CASSPTSGYEQYF.

This clone was seen a single time. The chain couples TRBV7-9 to TRBJ2-1, with TRBD2 identical over 7 bases. Trimming cost V 5 bases and J 6 bases; bases outside gene matches: 10. From germline, CDR1 is SEHNR and CDR2 FQNEAQ (reference sequence). CDR3 length: 15 residues. CDR3 residues: CASSPRAGRVNEQFF. CDR3 sequence (DNA): TGTGCCAGCAGCCCAAGAGCGGGAAGAGTCAATGAGCAGTTCTTC.

The rearrangement uses TRBV5-1 and TRBJ2-1; D may be TRBD1 (5 bases). The CDR3 runs to 12 residues. Trimming pared 0 bases from V and 10 bases from J, leaving 8 bases between. Germline V CDR1 and CDR2: SGHRS, YFSETQ. CDR3 DNA: TGCGCCAGCAGCTTGGTTGGGGCGGAGCAGTTCTTC. It encodes CASSLVGAEQFF.

This chain connects TRBV9 to TRBJ1-2, with TRBD1 matching 9 bases. Germline CDR1 SGDLS, CDR2 YYNGEE. Unmatched junction bases numbered 10, after V lost 3 bases and J lost 7 bases. The CDR3 consists of 15 residues. Here the CDR3 reads CASSADRGRLGGYTF. Written as DNA, the CDR3 is TGTGCCAGCAGCGCGGACAGGGGACGACTGGGTGGCTACACCTTC.

The chain combines TRBV7-8 with TRBJ1-3; no reliable D call. This CDR3 contains 14 residues. Germline assignment: CDR1 SGHVS and CDR2 FQNEAQ. V gave up 10 bases and J gave up 1 base, with 14 bases separating them. The DNA for the CDR3 is TGTGCCACCGCGGACTGGCATTCTGGAAACACCATATATTTT. Translation gives CATADWHSGNTIYF.

V and J are TRBV29-1 and TRBJ2-1; 10 nucleotides align to TRBD1. The CDR3 covers 16 residues. Germline loops: CDR1 SQVTM, CDR2 ANQGSEA. After removal of 1 base from V and 8 bases from J, the junction contained 11 bases not matched to a gene. In DNA form, the CDR3 reads TGCAGCGTTGAAGGAACCCGACAGGGGGCTTCGGATGAGCAGTTCTTC. It encodes CSVEGTRQGASDEQFF.

This clone has a handful of counts. The genes are TRBV5-4 and TRBJ1-2; maybe TRBD1 (5 bases). Trimming pared 4 bases from V and 8 bases from J, leaving 18 bases between. CDR3 length equals 14 residues. Germline lookup yields CDR1 SGHNT and CDR2 YYREEE (reference sequence). The CDR3 loop is CASSPRTRGGGYTF. The CDR3 DNA follows: TGTGCCAGCAGCCCTCGGACACGGGGGGGAGGCTACACCTTC.

This clone occurred once. The chain employs TRBV7-9 and TRBJ1-1; TRBD1 matches 11 bases. The CDR3 contains 14 residues. Trimming took 6 bases from V and 10 from J; bases not matched to a gene: 10. The germline gives CDR1 SEHNR, CDR2 FQNEAQ (reference sequence). The CDR3 sequence is CASSSGQGARGAFF. Written as DNA, the CDR3 is TGTGCCAGCAGTTCTGGACAGGGGGCGAGGGGAGCTTTCTTT.

The chain is built from TRBV27 and TRBJ2-1; TRBD1 aligns across 9 bases. The CDR3 totals 15 residues. Germline lookup yields CDR1 MNHEY and CDR2 SMNVEV (reference sequence). V lost 6 bases and J lost 5; bases outside the gene matches: 8. CDR3 sequence (DNA): TGTGCCAGCAGCGGACAGGACAGGGGCCACAATGAGCAGTTCTTC. Protein product: CASSGQDRGHNEQFF.

The chain carries TRBV28 and TRBJ2-7; a weak D match, TRBD1 (6 bases). The CDR3 is made up of 18 amino acids. V shed 4 bases and J shed 3 bases, with 25 bases lying between them. CDR1 is MDHEN, CDR2 SYDVKM, per germline. The CDR3 region has the DNA TGTGCCAGCAGTTCACCCCTGGGGGCAGGGCAAAATAACTACGAGCAGTACTTC. Its protein product is CASSSPLGAGQNNYEQYF.

V usage is TRBV7-2 and J usage is TRBJ1-2; 9 nucleotides align to TRBD1. Trimming cost V 0 bases and J 5 bases; bases outside gene matches: 1. The CDR3 sequence is 14 residues long. CDR1 is SGHTA and CDR2 is FQGNSA in the germline V gene. CDR3 amino acids: CASSLAGTGYGYTF. As DNA, the CDR3 is TGTGCCAGCAGCTTAGCCGGGACAGGGTATGGCTACACCTTC.

The rearrangement joins TRBV2 to TRBJ1-2; 7 nucleotides agree with TRBD1. The CDR3 is 14 residues long. V dropped 7 bases and J dropped 4; count of bases not matched to a gene: 9. The germline CDR1 and CDR2 sequences are SNHLY and FYNNEI. CDR3 amino acids: CASMETGNVYGYTF. CDR3 coding DNA: TGTGCCAGCATGGAGACAGGGAATGTCTATGGCTACACCTTC.